These 18 T cell receptor beta chains originate from one sample sequenced in a study of blood T cells in healthy people across ages. A J-beta primer mix and a sample-barcoded 5' primer were used in a second PCR of about 6 to 12 cycles. TCRdb ran MiXCR on the 5' RACE reads and lists one entry per CDR3 protein. The data show 550,000 to 650,000 distinct CDR3 sequences, with around 31% seen just once and more than 15% held by the top ten. Sequenced: blood. The origin of the receptors is a woman older than 75 in good health.

This clonotype came up a few times. A much more abundant neighbour one base away suggests this may be a read error. The V call is TRBV7-2, the J call TRBJ2-1, with 9 bases identical to TRBD2. The germline CDR1 and CDR2 sequences are SGHTA and FQGNSA. The CDR3 length is 17 residues. Trimming removed 5 bases from V and 7 bases from J; junction bases left unmatched: 15. CDR3 sequence (DNA): TGTGCCAGCAGCCCGCCTTTCGGGCGGGGGGGCTGGAATGAGCAGTTCTTC. Encoded protein: CASSPPFGRGGWNEQFF.

This clonotype was seen many times. This chain links TRBV9 with TRBJ2-4, with TRBD2 identical over 10 bases. TRBJ2-7 matches the DNA end more closely, so the J call is doubtful. This CDR3 spans 13 amino acids. Germline assignment: CDR1 SGDLS and CDR2 YYNGEE. The CDR3 here is CASSLRTSGEQYF. The CDR3 coding sequence is TGTGCCAGCAGCCTCAGGACTAGCGGCGAGCAGTACTTC.

The gene calls are TRBV5-1 and TRBJ2-2; D remains ambiguous. Trimming stripped 5 bases from V and 1 base from J, with 12 bases between. Germline V gene data show CDR1 as SGHRS and CDR2 as YFSETQ. The CDR3 runs to 15 residues. As DNA, the CDR3 is TGCGCCAGCAGAGATTTCAGGAGGAACACCGGGGAGCTGTTTTTT. Amino acid sequence: CASRDFRRNTGELFF.

This clonotype was recorded many times. The chain carries TRBV14 and TRBJ2-7; D tentatively reads TRBD1 or TRBD2 (5 bases each). The CDR3 is 14 amino acids. Germline V gives CDR1 SGHDN, CDR2 FVKESK. Trimming pared 7 bases from V and 2 bases from J, leaving 15 bases between. The CDR3 region has the DNA TGTGCCAGCAACCCGGGACGAGGGACCTACGAGCAGTACTTC. It translates to CASNPGRGTYEQYF.

Notes on this clonotype: A clone one base away is much larger, so this may be a read error. This chain links TRBV20-1 with TRBJ2-1; D remains unclear. CDR3 length: 12 amino acids. The V gene's germline CDR1 is DFQATT and CDR2 SNEGSKA (reference sequence). CDR3 sequence: CRARVEYNEQFF. The DNA for the CDR3 is TGCAGGGCTAGAGTTGAGTACAATGAGCAGTTCTTC.

This clonotype was detected only a few times. The rearrangement links TRBV27 to TRBJ1-4, with unresolved D. V was pared by 8 bases and J by 7 bases, with 14 bases between. This CDR3 is 13 amino acids long. Germline CDR1 reads MNHEY; CDR2 reads SMNVEV (reference sequence). The CDR3 DNA reads TGTGCCAGCGGGTTTTTACGGGGTGAAAAACTGTTTTTT. It codes for CASGFLRGEKLFF.

The V and J genes are TRBV30 and TRBJ1-1; D remains ambiguous. Trimming stripped 5 bases from V and 5 bases from J, with 15 bases between. Per germline, CDR1 GTSNPN and CDR2 SVGIG (reference sequence). This CDR3 spans 13 amino acids. This CDR3 reads CAWGTGAGTEAFF. The CDR3 bases are TGTGCCTGGGGAACGGGCGCGGGGACTGAAGCTTTCTTT. The full variable domain, completed using reference TRBV30 and TRBJ1-1, is SQTIHQWPATLVQPVGSPLSLECTVEGTSNPNLYWYRQAAGRGLQLLFYSVGIGQISSEVPQNLSASRPQDRQFILSSKKLLLSDSGFYLCAWGTGAGTEAFFGQGTRLTVV.

The rearrangement uses TRBV20-1 and TRBJ2-7; TRBD1 matches at 11 bases. The germline V gene encodes CDR1 DFQATT and CDR2 SNEGSKA (reference sequence). Germline trimming cut 5 bases from V and 0 bases from J; bases unmatched to any gene: 3. The CDR3 spans 14 residues. CDR3 bases: TGCAGTGCTCGGACAGGGGGCAGCTCCTACGAGCAGTACTTC. Amino acids: CSARTGGSSYEQYF.

This clonotype was seen a few times. The chain joins TRBV12-3 or TRBV12-4 to TRBJ1-5; weak D call: TRBD1 (5 bases). The CDR3 covers 13 residues. The ends were cut back, 6 bases at V and 11 bases at J, with 17 bases in the middle. CDR3 sequence (DNA): TGTGCCAGCAGCCGGGGACGGAATTTAGCCCAGCATTTT. Its protein product is CASSRGRNLAQHF.

At least ten counts were recorded for this clonotype. The chain links TRBV5-1 to TRBJ2-3; a weak D match, TRBD2 (6 bases). This CDR3 spans 14 amino acids. Germline V gene data show CDR1 as SGHRS and CDR2 as YFSETQ. V lost 5 bases to trimming and J lost 5 bases, with 15 bases between them. CDR3 sequence: CASRRTSSQDTQYF. The CDR3 nucleotides are TGCGCCAGCAGAAGAACTAGCTCACAAGATACGCAGTATTTT.

This clonotype was recorded many times. CDR3 loop: CASSGAGIAGDTQYF. Written as DNA, the CDR3 is TGTGCCAGCAGCGGAGCGGGGATAGCCGGAGATACGCAGTATTTT. The chain combines TRBV6-2 or TRBV6-3 with TRBJ2-3, with 7 bases lining up with TRBD2. The germline V gene has CDR1 MNHEY and CDR2 SVGEGT. After removal of 6 bases from V and 5 bases from J, the junction contained 11 bases not matched to a gene. This CDR3 contains 15 residues.

The sample holds a few counts of this clonotype. The genes are TRBV4-1 and TRBJ1-5; TRBD1 agrees at 9 bases. CDR1 is MGHRA, CDR2 YSYEKL, per germline. The length of the CDR3 is 17 residues. V shed 1 base, J shed 0 bases, and the junction held 4 bases outside the gene matches. This CDR3 reads CASSQAGQGYSNQPQHF. In DNA, the CDR3 is TGCGCCAGCAGCCAAGCGGGACAGGGTTATAGCAATCAGCCCCAGCATTTT.

This clonotype was counted a few times. The V call is TRBV5-1, the J call TRBJ1-5, with TRBD1 matching 8 bases. V shed 4 bases, J shed 5 bases, and the junction held 11 bases outside the gene matches. Germline CDR1 reads SGHRS; CDR2 reads YFSETQ. The CDR3 is 16 residues long. The CDR3 nucleotides read TGCGCCAGCAGCATCTCCGGACAGGGAGCAGATCAGCCCCAGCATTTT. It yields the protein CASSISGQGADQPQHF.

A few counts support this clonotype. The rearrangement uses TRBV15 and TRBJ1-1; D is unclear. V dropped 0 bases and J dropped 2 bases, with 7 bases sitting between them. The CDR3 runs 14 residues. Germline lookup yields CDR1 LNHNV and CDR2 YYDKDF (reference sequence). CDR3 amino acids: CATSRDRVNTEAFF. In nucleotides, the CDR3 is TGTGCCACCAGCAGAGATCGGGTAAACACTGAAGCTTTCTTT.

This clonotype was recorded many times. The chain has TRBV9 and TRBJ2-1, with 9 bases aligning to TRBD2. CDR3 size: 16 residues. J gave up 4 bases and V 0 bases, and 5 bases lay outside the gene matches. The germline CDR1 and CDR2 sequences are SGDLS and YYNGEE. The CDR3 sequence: CASSVGNSGGYNEQFF. Here the CDR3 DNA reads TGTGCCAGCAGCGTAGGAAATAGCGGGGGTTACAATGAGCAGTTCTTC.

This chain joins TRBV6-2 or TRBV6-3 and TRBJ2-4; the D call may be TRBD1 or TRBD2 (5 bases each). V was shortened by 1 base and J by 13 bases, with 26 bases between the two germline ends. The CDR3 has 17 residues. In germline, CDR1 is MNHEY, CDR2 SVGEGT. The CDR3 DNA is TGTGCCAGCAGTTACTTCTTTGCCCGGGACGAATCCTACGGGCAGTACTTC. It is translated as CASSYFFARDESYGQYF.

This clonotype showed up many times. The J gene is TRBJ2-5, the V gene TRBV29-1, with TRBD2 identical over 9 bases. The CDR3 runs 15 residues. Germline V lookup: CDR1 SQVTM, CDR2 ANQGSEA. Trimming removed 4 bases from V and 5 bases from J; junction bases left unmatched: 11. The CDR3 loop reads CSVARSGGLGETQYF. The CDR3 DNA is TGCAGCGTTGCACGGAGCGGGGGGCTCGGGGAGACCCAGTACTTC.

In its sample, this clonotype was seen many times. This chain joins TRBV30 and TRBJ2-7, with 7 bases matching TRBD1. The CDR3 runs 15 residues. Unmatched junction bases numbered 5, after V lost 0 bases and J lost 0 bases. Germline-derived CDR1 and CDR2 are GTSNPN and SVGIG (reference sequence). CDR3 protein: CAWSVQPGGSYEQYF. CDR3 sequence (DNA): TGTGCCTGGAGTGTACAGCCAGGGGGCTCCTACGAGCAGTACTTC. The variable domain in full, completed from reference TRBV30 and TRBJ2-7, reads SQTIHQWPATLVQPVGSPLSLECTVEGTSNPNLYWYRQAAGRGLQLLFYSVGIGQISSEVPQNLSASRPQDRQFILSSKKLLLSDSGFYLCAWSVQPGGSYEQYFGPGTRLTVT.